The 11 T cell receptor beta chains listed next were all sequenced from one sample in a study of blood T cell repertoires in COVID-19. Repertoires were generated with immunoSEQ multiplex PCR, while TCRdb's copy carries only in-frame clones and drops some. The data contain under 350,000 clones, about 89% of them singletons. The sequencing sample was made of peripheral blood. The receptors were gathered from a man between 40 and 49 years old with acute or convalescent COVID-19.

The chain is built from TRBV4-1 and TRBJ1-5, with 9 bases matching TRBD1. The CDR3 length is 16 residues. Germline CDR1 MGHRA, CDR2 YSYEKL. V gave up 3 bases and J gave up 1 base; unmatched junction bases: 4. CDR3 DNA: TGCGCCAGCAGCCATGGGACAGGGATCAGCAATCAGCCCCAGCATTTT. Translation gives CASSHGTGISNQPQHF.

CDR3 protein: CASSAGLRNTIYF. In nucleotides, the CDR3 is TGTGCCAGCAGCGCGGGACTTCGAAACACCATATATTTT. The chain recombines TRBV7-2 with TRBJ1-3; a weak D match, TRBD1 (5 bases). The CDR3 runs 13 residues. Trimming took off 5 bases at V and 5 bases at J, with 10 bases between the two ends. Germline CDR1 is SGHTA and CDR2 is FQGNSA.

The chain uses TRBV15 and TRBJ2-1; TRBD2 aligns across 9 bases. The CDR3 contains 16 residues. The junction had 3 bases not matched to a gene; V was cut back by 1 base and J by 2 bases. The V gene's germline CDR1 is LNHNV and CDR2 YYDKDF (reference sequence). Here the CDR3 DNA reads TGTGCCACCAGCAGAGGACTAGCGGTAGCCTACAATGAGCAGTTCTTC. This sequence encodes CATSRGLAVAYNEQFF.

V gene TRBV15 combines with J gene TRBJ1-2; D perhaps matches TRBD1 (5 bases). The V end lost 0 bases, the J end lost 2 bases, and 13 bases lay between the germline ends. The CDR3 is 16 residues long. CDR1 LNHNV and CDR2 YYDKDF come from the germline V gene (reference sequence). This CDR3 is CATSRDGSGDNYGYTF. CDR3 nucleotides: TGTGCCACCAGCAGAGACGGGTCGGGGGACAACTATGGCTACACCTTC.

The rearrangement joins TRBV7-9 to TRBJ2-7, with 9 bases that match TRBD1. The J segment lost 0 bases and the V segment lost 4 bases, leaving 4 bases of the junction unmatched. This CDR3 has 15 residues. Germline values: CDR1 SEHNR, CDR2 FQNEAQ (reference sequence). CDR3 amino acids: CASSSHRGLSYEQYF. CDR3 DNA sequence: TGTGCCAGCAGCTCGCACAGGGGGCTCTCCTACGAGCAGTACTTC.

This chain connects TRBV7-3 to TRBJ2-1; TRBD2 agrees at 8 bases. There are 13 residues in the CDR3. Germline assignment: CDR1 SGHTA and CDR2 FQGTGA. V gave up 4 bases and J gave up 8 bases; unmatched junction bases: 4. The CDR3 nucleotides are TGTGCCAGCAGCTCCAGCGGGGGCTATGAGCAGTTCTTC. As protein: CASSSSGGYEQFF.

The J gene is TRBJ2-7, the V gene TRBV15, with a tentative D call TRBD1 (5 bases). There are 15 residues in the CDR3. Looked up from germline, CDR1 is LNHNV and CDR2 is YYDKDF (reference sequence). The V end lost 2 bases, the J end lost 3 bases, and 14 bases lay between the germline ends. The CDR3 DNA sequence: TGTGCCACCAGCAGACAAAGACAGAGCCACTACGAGCAGTACTTC. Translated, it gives CATSRQRQSHYEQYF.

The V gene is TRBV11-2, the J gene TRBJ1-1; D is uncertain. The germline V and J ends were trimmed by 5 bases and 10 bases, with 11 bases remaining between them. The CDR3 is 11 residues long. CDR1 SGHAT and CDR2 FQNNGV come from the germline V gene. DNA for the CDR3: TGTGCCAGCAGCCCAGAGGAAGCAGCTTTCTTT. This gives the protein CASSPEEAAFF.

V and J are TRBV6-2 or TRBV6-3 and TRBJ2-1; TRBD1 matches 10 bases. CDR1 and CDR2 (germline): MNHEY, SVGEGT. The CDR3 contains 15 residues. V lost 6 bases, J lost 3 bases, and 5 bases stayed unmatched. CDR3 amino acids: CASSSGTGDYNEQFF. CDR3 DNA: TGTGCCAGCAGCTCCGGGACAGGGGACTACAATGAGCAGTTCTTC.

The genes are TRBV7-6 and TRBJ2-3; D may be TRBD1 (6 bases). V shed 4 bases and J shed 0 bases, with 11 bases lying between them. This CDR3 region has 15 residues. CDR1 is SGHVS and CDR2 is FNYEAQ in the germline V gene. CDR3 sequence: CASSSGTTSTDTQYF. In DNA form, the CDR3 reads TGTGCCAGCAGCTCCGGGACAACTAGCACAGATACGCAGTATTTT.

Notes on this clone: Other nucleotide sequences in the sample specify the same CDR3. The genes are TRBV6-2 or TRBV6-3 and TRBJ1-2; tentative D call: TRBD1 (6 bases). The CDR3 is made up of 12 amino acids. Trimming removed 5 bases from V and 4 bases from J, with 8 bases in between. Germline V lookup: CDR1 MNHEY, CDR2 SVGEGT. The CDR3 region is CASSPQGYGYTF. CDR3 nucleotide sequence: TGTGCCAGCAGTCCACAGGGCTATGGCTACACCTTC.